This section outlines one T cell receptor beta chain sequence together with its context. No antigen is known for it. The input lacks base qualities; no much larger clone sits a single base away. The germline V gene encodes CDR1 SGHNT and CDR2 YYREEE (reference sequence). Relative to germline, V is missing 1 base and J is missing 3 bases, with 4 bases of the junction outside any gene match. Counted from cysteine to phenylalanine, this CDR3 has 15 amino acids. Kept here is only the CDR3 DNA, which spans 45 bases and is read in frame from base 1. TCRbeta CDR3 sequencing was performed on sorted unstimulated T cells and on proliferating T cells recovered from mixed lymphocyte reactions. Fresh whole blood from roughly ten HLA-typed healthy donors served as the source for isolating PBMCs. To map where alloreactive clones came from, CD4+ non-regulatory T cells in the unstimulated state were FACS-sorted. These data belong to a study of siplizumab effects on memory and regulatory T cells (dated by TCRdb to the late 2010s). Turning to the overall study: The effect of the anti-CD2 antibody siplizumab on alloreactive T-cell subsets was examined in allogeneic mixed lymphocyte reactions constructed from human PBMCs.

Libraries were constructed by the immunoSEQ multiplex PCR assay. Each sample had 80,000 to 100,000 TCR templates assayed by the deep sequencing platform. Genomic DNA extracted from sorted T cells was used for TCRbeta CDR3 sequencing. In the source study's methods: The R programming language was used for clonal analysis of the TCRbeta CDR3 data. Alloreactive CD4+ and CD8+ clones were defined by comparing unstimulated samples with post-reaction CFSE-low samples. Regulatory or non-regulatory origin was assigned to alloreactive CD4+ clones by matching of sequences to sorted unstimulated Treg and non-Treg repertoires. In TCRdb, the immuneACCESS table is reduced to in-frame sequences with V and J assigned. These tables do not hold every clone; where another copy was compared, an unresolved V gene accounts for under half, and the others remain unexplained. V and J calls and clone size are as listed in that table; D and trimming were resolved from the DNA. This sample is represented by 75,000 to 100,000 clones; around 94% of them were singletons. Of the sample, approximately 1.5% is held by the ten largest clones.

The full study reports these points: Whether proliferating Tregs from siplizumab cultures actually had suppressive function was not functionally confirmed. Sequences below about 10^-5 frequency were poorly captured, so only a minor fraction of alloreactive clones could be mapped to unstimulated subsets. Siplizumab significantly reduced the cumulative frequency of alloreactive sequences traceable to unstimulated CD4+ memory T cells. Roughly 80-97% of proliferating CD4+ or CD8+ clones could not be assigned a naive or memory phenotype. Greater diversity appeared to be present in unstimulated naive T cells than in memory T cells, and a substantial contribution to the alloresponse seemed to be made by naive cells. Of the alloreactive CD4+ clones that could be mapped, the Treg-derived share averaged roughly 73% with siplizumab compared with 25% to 30% in control reactions.

The sequencing sample was made of non-Treg CD4+ T cells sorted from blood. According to the study, the label for this sample's cell subset or site signals: FACS-sorted unstimulated CD4+ non-regulatory T cells. The receptor's source is a human donor in good health. The rearrangement joined TRBV5-4 to TRBJ2-7, and TRBD2 aligns with 10 junction nucleotides. The CDR3 protein: CASSLWASGSYEQYF. The DNA reads as follows: TGTGCCAGCAGCTTGTGGGCTAGCGGGAGCTACGAGCAGTACTTC.